The 23 T cell receptor beta chains listed next were all sequenced from one sample in a study of OX40 agonist ivuxolimab in advanced cancers. Some clones are missing from TCRdb's copy, which holds only in-frame ones; the method was immunoSEQ multiplex PCR. The sample records about 51,000 clones, 88% being singletons. Sequenced here: CD4+ or CD8+ T cells sorted from blood, sampled in a trial of the OX40 agonist ivuxolimab. Receptor source: an adult with an advanced solid tumor such as melanoma, head and neck, liver or kidney cancer.

CDR3 DNA: TGTGCCAGCAGTGAAGACTCAAACTCCAATCAGCCCCAGCATTTT. Translation: CASSEDSNSNQPQHF. The chain links TRBV6-1 to TRBJ1-5, with D hard to call. Germline CDR1 MNHNS, CDR2 SASEGT. V was cut by 1 base and J by 3 bases, with 10 bases left in between. This CDR3 has 15 amino acids.

The chain has TRBV18 and TRBJ2-4; 9 nucleotides align to TRBD2. Germline CDR1 and CDR2: KGHSH and LQKENI. The trim removed 6 bases at V and 7 bases at J, leaving 13 bases unmatched. The CDR3 spans 16 residues. The CDR3 sequence is CASSADRAGLANIQYF. DNA for the CDR3: TGTGCCAGCTCGGCTGACAGGGCTGGACTAGCGAACATTCAGTACTTC.

J is TRBJ2-7 and V is TRBV6-5; D gene unclear. The germline V gene has CDR1 MNHEY and CDR2 SVGAGI. V was cut by 6 bases and J by 3 bases, with 12 bases left in between. The CDR3 runs to 13 residues. The CDR3 DNA follows: TGTGCCAGCAGCCTATACGCTAGCTACGAGCAGTACTTC. Residues: CASSLYASYEQYF.

The J gene is TRBJ2-7, the V gene TRBV29-1, with TRBD1 matching over 8 bases. The CDR3 is made up of 13 amino acids. CDR1 and CDR2 from the germline V gene are SQVTM and ANQGSEA. The trim removed 6 bases at V and 5 bases at J, leaving 9 bases unmatched. CDR3 in amino acids: CSVHRDRNNEQYF. The DNA of the CDR3 is TGCAGCGTGCACCGGGACAGGAACAACGAGCAGTACTTC.

The chain joins TRBV11-2 to TRBJ2-3; a possible D gene is TRBD1 (5 bases). The germline gives CDR1 SGHAT, CDR2 FQNNGV. This CDR3 region has 14 residues. Trimming shortened V by 3 bases and J by 8 bases, and 15 bases separated the two germline ends. This CDR3 is CASSLTEPSGTQYF. DNA for the CDR3: TGTGCCAGCAGCTTGACAGAGCCTTCTGGTACGCAGTATTTT.

The chain uses TRBV30 and TRBJ2-7; no clear D gene. Germline CDR1 GTSNPN, CDR2 SVGIG (reference sequence). The CDR3 loop spans 13 amino acids. Deletions cut 3 bases from V and 0 bases from J, with 9 bases between. This CDR3 reads CAWRRAGSYEQYF. The CDR3 DNA is TGTGCCTGGAGACGGGCCGGCTCCTACGAGCAGTACTTC.

V is TRBV11-1 and J is TRBJ2-1; the D is unclear. Trimming left V 4 bases short and J 7 bases short, with 2 bases between. The CDR3 extends over 10 amino acids. Germline V lookup: CDR1 SGHAT, CDR2 FQDESV (reference sequence). The CDR3 here is CASSYNEQFF. The CDR3 coding sequence is TGTGCCAGCAGCTATAATGAGCAGTTCTTC. Complete variable domain (other parts from reference TRBV11-1 and TRBJ2-1): EAEVAQSPRYKITEKSQAVAFWCDPISGHATLYWYRQILGQGPELLVQFQDESVVDDSQLPKDRFSAERLKGVDSTLKIQPAELGDSAMYLCASSYNEQFFGPGTRLTVL.

V usage is TRBV28 and J usage is TRBJ2-7; no clear D. This CDR3 is built from 13 residues. Germline loops: CDR1 MDHEN, CDR2 SYDVKM. Deletions cut 6 bases from V and 5 bases from J, with 14 bases between. As DNA, the CDR3 is TGTGCCAGCAGCTACGGTCGTGTGGACGAGCAGTACTTC. This encodes CASSYGRVDEQYF.

This clone was seen only a few times. V and J are TRBV16 and TRBJ1-5; 7 nucleotides match TRBD1. Unmatched junction bases numbered 5, after V lost 2 bases and J lost 4 bases. The V gene's germline CDR1 is KGHSY and CDR2 FQNENV. This CDR3 region has 15 residues. CDR3 loop: CASSQDRAPNQPQHF. CDR3 nucleotides: TGTGCCAGCAGCCAAGACAGGGCACCTAATCAGCCCCAGCATTTT.

The rearrangement uses TRBV11-2 and TRBJ2-1; 11 positions agree with TRBD2. Germline lookup yields CDR1 SGHAT and CDR2 FQNNGV. This CDR3 has 15 amino acids. Unmatched junction bases numbered 5, after V lost 1 base and J lost 9 bases. The CDR3 spells CASSLGGTSGGEQFF. DNA of the CDR3: TGTGCCAGCAGCTTAGGCGGGACTAGCGGCGGTGAGCAGTTCTTC. Full variable domain (outside the CDR3, taken from reference TRBV11-2 and TRBJ2-1): EAGVAQSPRYKIIEKRQSVAFWCNPISGHATLYWYQQILGQGPKLLIQFQNNGVVDDSQLPKDRFSAERLKGVDSTLKIQPAKLEDSAVYLCASSLGGTSGGEQFFGPGTRLTVL.

This clone appeared a few times. This chain joins TRBV5-1 and TRBJ1-1; tentative D call: TRBD1 (5 bases). The CDR3 totals 13 residues. V was clipped by 2 bases and J by 1 base, with 6 bases between them. Germline V CDR1 and CDR2: SGHRS, YFSETQ. The CDR3 reads CASSFRENTEAFF. The CDR3 DNA sequence: TGCGCCAGCAGCTTCAGGGAGAACACTGAAGCTTTCTTT. The full variable domain, with the rest looked up from reference TRBV5-1 and TRBJ1-1, is KAGVTQTPRYLIKTRGQQVTLSCSPISGHRSVSWYQQTPGQGLQFLFEYFSETQRNKGNFPGRFSGRQFSNSRSEMNVSTLELGDSALYLCASSFRENTEAFFGQGTRLTVV.

The chain carries TRBV14 and TRBJ1-5, with D unclear. V was cut by 1 base and J by 6 bases, with 7 bases left in between. The V gene's germline CDR1 is SGHDN and CDR2 FVKESK. The CDR3 has 13 residues. This chain's CDR3 is CASSQGVSQPQHF. The CDR3 bases are TGTGCCAGCAGCCAAGGGGTTAGTCAGCCCCAGCATTTT. Combining the CDR3 with reference TRBV14 and TRBJ1-5 gives the whole variable domain EAGVTQFPSHSVIEKGQTVTLRCDPISGHDNLYWYRRVMGKEIKFLLHFVKESKQDESGMPNNRFLAERTGGTYSTLKVQPAELEDSGVYFCASSQGVSQPQHFGDGTRLSIL.

The chain uses TRBV10-1 and TRBJ1-1, with D unresolved. The CDR3 spans 14 residues. The germline V gene has CDR1 WNHNN and CDR2 SYGVQD (reference sequence). Trimming removed 4 bases from V and 2 bases from J, with 11 bases in between. For the CDR3, the DNA is TGCGCCAGCAGTGCGCATCTTGGAAACACTGAAGCTTTCTTT. Translating it yields CASSAHLGNTEAFF.

The gene calls are TRBV18 and TRBJ2-7; the D gene could be TRBD1 or TRBD2 (6 bases each). Germline V lookup: CDR1 KGHSH, CDR2 LQKENI. Between the trimmed V and J ends, which lost 4 bases and 4 bases, there was a span of 17 bases. The CDR3 runs to 15 residues. The CDR3 nucleotides are TGTGCCAGCTCACATTCTTCGGGGGCTTGGTACGAGCAGTACTTC. As protein: CASSHSSGAWYEQYF.

The J gene is TRBJ2-1, the V gene TRBV19; D gene unclear. Germline V gene data show CDR1 as LNHDA and CDR2 as SQIVND (reference sequence). V lost 0 bases, J lost 3 bases, and 3 bases lay in between. The CDR3 contains 13 residues. The CDR3 DNA reads as TGTGCCAGTAGTATAGAAGTCTACAATGAGCAGTTCTTC. Translating gives CASSIEVYNEQFF.

The chain carries TRBV7-6 and TRBJ2-1; no firm D call. The CDR3 covers 16 residues. V lost 0 bases to trimming and J lost 6 bases, with 15 bases between them. The V gene's germline CDR1 is SGHVS and CDR2 FNYEAQ. Written as DNA, the CDR3 is TGTGCCAGCAGCTTAGCGGGTAGCACTTTCTCCAATGAGCAGTTCTTC. This encodes CASSLAGSTFSNEQFF.

J is TRBJ1-2 and V is TRBV28; tentatively, D is TRBD1 (5 bases). This CDR3 contains 15 residues. V lost 5 bases, J lost 6 bases, and 19 bases lay in between. Germline V lookup: CDR1 MDHEN, CDR2 SYDVKM. As DNA, the CDR3 is TGTGCCAGCAGTGAGTCGGGGGGGACTTTCCATGGCTACACCTTC. Protein: CASSESGGTFHGYTF.

V usage is TRBV28 and J usage is TRBJ2-7, with 9 bases fitting TRBD1. Germline loops: CDR1 MDHEN, CDR2 SYDVKM. CDR3 length: 15 amino acids. Trimming cost V 7 bases and J 4 bases; bases outside gene matches: 11. The CDR3 protein is CASTQSPGTGYEQYF. The CDR3 DNA reads TGTGCCAGCACCCAATCCCCCGGGACAGGGTACGAGCAGTACTTC.

The chain is built from TRBV18 and TRBJ1-5, with TRBD1 as a possible D gene (5 bases). Between the trimmed V and J ends, which lost 3 bases and 6 bases, there was a span of 12 bases. In germline, CDR1 is KGHSH, CDR2 LQKENI. The CDR3 length is 14 residues. The CDR3 DNA follows: TGTGCCAGCTCACCCTCCCAGGGCGGTCAGCCCCAGCATTTT. Translating it yields CASSPSQGGQPQHF.

The rearrangement joins TRBV15 to TRBJ2-2; TRBD2 matches 8 bases. CDR3 length: 15 amino acids. CDR1 and CDR2 (germline): LNHNV, YYDKDF (reference sequence). Unmatched junction bases numbered 9, after V lost 5 bases and J lost 7 bases. In DNA, the CDR3 is TGTGCCACCAGCGCGAGCGGGAGCTTCGGCGGGGAGCTGTTTTTT. Translated: CATSASGSFGGELFF.

In its sample, this clone was seen once. The V and J genes are TRBV12-5 and TRBJ2-5, with 10 bases fitting TRBD1. Germline-derived CDR1 and CDR2 are LGHNT and FRNRAP. The CDR3 extends over 16 amino acids. Trimming removed 1 base from V and 5 bases from J; junction bases left unmatched: 7. CDR3 loop: CASGLGQGAWGETQYF. CDR3 bases: TGTGCTAGTGGTTTGGGACAGGGGGCTTGGGGGGAGACCCAGTACTTC.

The rearrangement uses TRBV2 and TRBJ2-3, with D unresolved. The CDR3 length is 14 residues. From germline, CDR1 is SNHLY and CDR2 FYNNEI. V gave up 7 bases and J gave up 1 base, with 12 bases separating them. The CDR3 region is CASTWAGRTDTQYF. The CDR3 DNA reads TGTGCCAGCACGTGGGCCGGACGCACAGATACGCAGTATTTT.

Of note for this clone: Other DNA sequences of this sample code for an identical CDR3. The chain recombines TRBV19 with TRBJ2-7; 13 bases align to TRBD2. CDR1 is LNHDA and CDR2 is SQIVND in the germline V gene (reference sequence). V lost 3 bases to trimming and J lost 3 bases; unmatched junction nucleotides: 17. The CDR3 runs to 20 residues. DNA for the CDR3: TGTGCCAGTAGTATTTTTTGGGGCGGTGGGACTAGCGGGGAAATCTACGAGCAGTACTTC. It codes for CASSIFWGGGTSGEIYEQYF.